These T cell receptor beta chains were read from a single sample in a study of post-analysis software for immune sequencing data. TCRdb re-analysed the PCR reads in MiXCR, keeping a single row per CDR3 protein. The sample holds approximately 440,000 distinct CDR3 sequences, around 40% seen once. The specimen sequenced was blood. The receptors here all came from a girl aged 10-17 years with multiple sclerosis. Each CDR3 is given with its conserved first and last residue. The order of the fields is V gene, CDR3 protein.

>TRBV28
CASSRGQQSETQYF
>TRBV20-1
CSAQLSSGRSSTDTQYF
>TRBV6-1
CASSERSGTYETDEQYF
>TRBV29-1
CSVEFGTFYGYTF
>TRBV15
CATSRGASTEADTQYF
>TRBV7-2
CASSLEGVQEPLVETQYF
>TRBV25-1
CASSKDRNTEAFF
>TRBV10-2
CASSGRGQEGYTF
>TRBV29-1
CSVVRAPYEQYF
>TRBV5-1
CASSLEQATYEQYF
>TRBV12-3/TRBV12-4
CASTTFLLSTDTQYF
>TRBV29-1
CSVEDPPDGRSYNEQFF
>TRBV28
CASGQTWEPQHF